This TCR beta chain came from a study of blood T cell repertoires in COVID-19. About the research overall: COVID-19 samples, acute and convalescent, were from the United States, Italy and Spain.

The CDR3 totals 11 residues. Germline CDR1 is MDHEN and CDR2 is SYDVKM. This clone was seen a handful of times. At one end the junction does not follow the germline gene, possibly because of a read error. TCRdb keeps only in-frame clones here, not all; method: immunoSEQ multiplex PCR. The sample gives approximately 51,000 clones, about 85% of which show up once; approximately 15% is in the top ten. The gene calls are TRBV28 and TRBJ2-7; D gene unclear. Material for sequencing was peripheral blood. This receptor was identified in a human donor in a cohort sampled during active COVID-19. CDR3 sequence: CASSSSHEQYF. The CDR3 bases are TGTGCCAGCAGTTCCTCCCACGAGCAGTACTTC. Together with reference TRBV28 and TRBJ2-7, the CDR3 gives the full variable domain: DVKVTQSSRYLVKRTGEKVFLECVQDMDHENMFWYRQDPGLGLRLIYFSYDVKMKEKGDIPEGYSVSREKKERFSLILESASTNQTSMYLCASSSSHEQYFGPGTRLTVT.